The 15 T cell receptor beta chains given below trace back to one sample, sequenced in a study of shared clonotypes between healthy human individuals. TCRdb keeps only in-frame clones here, not all; method: immunoSEQ multiplex PCR. The profile shows roughly 1,100,000 clones, about 74% of them singletons. What was sequenced was memory CD4+ T cells sorted from blood. Regarding subset: CD45RA-negative fraction. These receptor sequences come from a man aged 18 to 29 in good health.

The chain carries TRBV11-2 and TRBJ1-2; D perhaps matches TRBD1 (5 bases). Trimming pared 1 base from V and 5 bases from J, leaving 8 bases between. Germline-derived CDR1 and CDR2 are SGHAT and FQNNGV. The CDR3 covers 13 residues. The CDR3 loop is CASSLVGVYGYTF. The CDR3 coding sequence is TGTGCCAGCAGCTTAGTGGGGGTTTATGGCTACACCTTC.

Details on this clone: A far larger clone differs by one base, so this is likely a read error. Within the sample, other DNA sequences also encode this same CDR3. The chain joins TRBV13 to TRBJ2-7, with 8 bases fitting TRBD1. Germline CDR1 and CDR2: PRHDT and FYEKMQ (reference sequence). This CDR3 region has 15 residues. Written as DNA, the CDR3 is TGCGCCAGCAGCTTACTCCGACAGGGGTTAGACGAGCAGTACTTC. This gives the protein CASSLLRQGLDEQYF.

V is TRBV28 and J is TRBJ2-3, with 7 bases that match TRBD1. The trim removed 3 bases at V and 5 bases at J, leaving 17 bases unmatched. Germline V gene sequence: CDR1 MDHEN, CDR2 SYDVKM. This CDR3 is built from 18 residues. The CDR3 nucleotides read TGTGCCAGCAGTTTCCCCCTTGGGATTAGGGGGCGGGTAGATACGCAGTATTTT. It yields the protein CASSFPLGIRGRVDTQYF.

The V call is TRBV7-9, the J call TRBJ1-5; perhaps TRBD1 as D (6 bases). Trimming removed 5 bases from V and 4 bases from J, with 15 bases in between. The CDR3 loop spans 15 amino acids. The germline gives CDR1 SEHNR, CDR2 FQNEAQ (reference sequence). The CDR3 is CASSPRGGPNQPQHF. The CDR3 DNA follows: TGTGCCAGCAGCCCCCGTGGGGGCCCGAATCAGCCCCAGCATTTT.

The V gene is TRBV14, the J gene TRBJ2-3; 8 bases line up with TRBD2. Germline V lookup: CDR1 SGHDN, CDR2 FVKESK. The CDR3 extends over 15 amino acids. The V segment lost 3 bases and the J segment 2 bases; nucleotides outside the gene matches: 4. The chain's CDR3 is CASSQASGYTDTQYF. In DNA form, the CDR3 reads TGTGCCAGCAGCCAGGCTAGCGGGTACACAGATACGCAGTATTTT. The full variable domain, rest sourced from reference TRBV14 and TRBJ2-3, is EAGVTQFPSHSVIEKGQTVTLRCDPISGHDNLYWYRRVMGKEIKFLLHFVKESKQDESGMPNNRFLAERTGGTYSTLKVQPAELEDSGVYFCASSQASGYTDTQYFGPGTRLTVL.

The rearrangement uses TRBV7-3 and TRBJ2-1; D is unclear. The CDR3 consists of 15 residues. CDR1 and CDR2 (germline): SGHTA, FQGTGA. Trimming removed 1 base from V and 6 bases from J, with 13 bases in between. CDR3 DNA sequence: TGTGCCAGCAGCTTAAGACATAACTCGGGCAATGAGCAGTTCTTC. It encodes CASSLRHNSGNEQFF.

The chain employs TRBV14 and TRBJ2-2; D remains unclear. The germline CDR1 and CDR2 sequences are SGHDN and FVKESK. The V end was cut by 4 bases, the J end by 3 bases, with 3 bases between. The CDR3 is made up of 12 amino acids. CDR3 sequence: CASSLYTGELFF. CDR3 bases: TGTGCCAGCAGCCTATACACCGGGGAGCTGTTTTTT. The full variable domain, rest sourced from reference TRBV14 and TRBJ2-2, is EAGVTQFPSHSVIEKGQTVTLRCDPISGHDNLYWYRRVMGKEIKFLLHFVKESKQDESGMPNNRFLAERTGGTYSTLKVQPAELEDSGVYFCASSLYTGELFFGEGSRLTVL.

The chain combines TRBV5-4 with TRBJ2-3; TRBD2 matches 12 bases. The CDR3 is made up of 17 amino acids. Germline V gives CDR1 SGHNT, CDR2 YYREEE (reference sequence). J lost 0 bases, V lost 4 bases, and 6 bases had no gene match. The CDR3 DNA reads as TGTGCCAGCAGCCTTCGACTAGCGGGGGCGAGCACAGATACGCAGTATTTT. Protein product: CASSLRLAGASTDTQYF.

V and J are TRBV5-6 and TRBJ1-2, with 7 bases aligning to TRBD1. CDR1 SGHDT and CDR2 YYEEEE come from the germline V gene. The CDR3 has 15 amino acids. V was clipped by 4 bases and J by 7 bases; unmatched bases: 13. The DNA for the CDR3 is TGTGCCAGCAGCCCGGTACAGGGGTCGATTGGTGGCTACACCTTC. Its protein product is CASSPVQGSIGGYTF.

The chain is built from TRBV9 and TRBJ1-3, with 7 bases fitting TRBD1. Germline lookup yields CDR1 SGDLS and CDR2 YYNGEE. This CDR3 region has 17 residues. With 4 bases clipped from V and 0 bases from J, the junction kept 10 bases outside the gene matches. CDR3 residues: CASSPRGAPVSGNTIYF. Here the CDR3 DNA reads TGTGCCAGCAGCCCCAGGGGGGCGCCGGTCTCTGGAAACACCATATATTTT.

As regards this clone: At the DNA level, this CDR3 is encoded by other sequences in the same sample as well. The chain combines TRBV18 with TRBJ1-1; TRBD1 is a possible D gene (5 bases). Germline V lookup: CDR1 KGHSH, CDR2 LQKENI. Trimming removed 3 bases from V and 5 bases from J, with 10 bases in between. This CDR3 is 13 amino acids long. The CDR3 protein is CASSPREGTEAFF. The DNA for the CDR3 is TGTGCCAGCTCACCCAGGGAGGGAACTGAAGCTTTCTTT.

This clone was detected a few times. The rearrangement uses TRBV7-2 and TRBJ1-1; D is unclear. V was pared by 3 bases and J by 1 base, with 12 bases between. From germline, CDR1 is SGHTA and CDR2 FQGNSA. CDR3 length equals 15 residues. This chain's CDR3 is CASSLSHGPNTEAFF. The DNA for the CDR3 is TGTGCCAGCAGCTTGTCACACGGACCGAACACTGAAGCTTTCTTT.

This clone has a handful of counts. The rearrangement links TRBV7-2 to TRBJ1-1, with no clear D. V shed 11 bases and J shed 1 base, with 14 bases lying between them. CDR1 SGHTA and CDR2 FQGNSA come from the germline V gene. CDR3 length: 13 amino acids. The CDR3 coding sequence is TGTGCCGAACCTCACGGTGAGAACACTGAAGCTTTCTTT. The encoded protein is CAEPHGENTEAFF. The full variable domain, in which reference TRBV7-2 and TRBJ1-1 provide the parts outside the CDR3, is GAGVSQSPSNKVTEKGKDVELRCDPISGHTALYWYRQSLGQGLEFLIYFQGNSAPDKSGLPSDRFSAERTGGSVSTLTIQRTQQEDSAVYLCAEPHGENTEAFFGQGTRLTVV.

This clone was seen many times. The chain recombines TRBV9 with TRBJ2-7, with D possibly matching TRBD2 (6 bases). This CDR3 comprises 15 residues. V gave up 3 bases and J gave up 0 bases, with 13 bases separating them. Germline lookup yields CDR1 SGDLS and CDR2 YYNGEE. The CDR3 nucleotides read TGTGCCAGCAGCGCGCGGGGCGACGGCTCCTACGAGCAGTACTTC. Amino acids: CASSARGDGSYEQYF.

This clone was observed a handful of times. This CDR3 is also generated by other DNA sequences in the sample. The chain joins TRBV5-1 to TRBJ1-2; D is ambiguous. The CDR3 covers 12 residues. Trimming cost V 5 bases and J 0 bases, with 5 bases left between them. Germline-derived CDR1 and CDR2 are SGHRS and YFSETQ. CDR3 sequence: CASRAANYGYTF. CDR3 DNA: TGCGCCAGCAGGGCAGCTAACTATGGCTACACCTTC.